The present T cell receptor beta chain was sequenced within a study of shared clonotypes between healthy human individuals. Across the whole study: Donors were a couple of women and a few men aged 18 to 49. Donors had three CD4 naive, three CD4 memory, two CD8 naive and one CD8 memory plate apiece. The study's findings and limits: The study sampled only blood, and tissue repertoires likely differ.

Repertoires were generated with immunoSEQ multiplex PCR, while TCRdb's copy carries only in-frame clones and drops some. The sample shows some 2 million clones, 85% to 95% of them seen only once. Remarks on this clone: Its antigen is unidentified.

Germline CDR1 is MNHNS and CDR2 is SASEGT. Trimming pared 0 bases from V and 6 bases from J, leaving 6 bases between. The CDR3 runs 12 residues. The sequenced sample consisted of naive CD4+ T cells sorted from blood. Noted subset: CD45RA+ positively selected. The genes are TRBV6-1 and TRBJ2-7, with D unresolved. This TCR was recovered from a young man in good health. The CDR3 DNA sequence: TGTGCCAGCAGTGAAGCAGGTGGCGAGCAGTACTTC. Protein sequence: CASSEAGGEQYF.